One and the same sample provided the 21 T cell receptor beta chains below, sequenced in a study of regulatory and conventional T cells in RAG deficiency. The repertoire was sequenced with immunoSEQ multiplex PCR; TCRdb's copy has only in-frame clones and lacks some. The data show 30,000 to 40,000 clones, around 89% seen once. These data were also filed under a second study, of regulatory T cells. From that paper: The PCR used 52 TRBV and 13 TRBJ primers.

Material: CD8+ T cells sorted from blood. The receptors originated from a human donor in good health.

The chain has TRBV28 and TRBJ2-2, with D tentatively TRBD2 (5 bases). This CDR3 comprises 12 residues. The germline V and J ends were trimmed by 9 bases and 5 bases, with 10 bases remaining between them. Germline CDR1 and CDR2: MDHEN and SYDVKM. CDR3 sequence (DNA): TGTGCCAGTAGAGGGCCGACCGGGGAGCTGTTTTTT. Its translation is CASRGPTGELFF.

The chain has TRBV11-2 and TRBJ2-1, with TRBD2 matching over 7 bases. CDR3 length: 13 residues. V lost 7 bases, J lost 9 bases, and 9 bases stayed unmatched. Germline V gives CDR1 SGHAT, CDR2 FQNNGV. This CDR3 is CASTLLLAGEQFF. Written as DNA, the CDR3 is TGTGCCAGCACCCTACTCTTAGCGGGTGAGCAGTTCTTC.

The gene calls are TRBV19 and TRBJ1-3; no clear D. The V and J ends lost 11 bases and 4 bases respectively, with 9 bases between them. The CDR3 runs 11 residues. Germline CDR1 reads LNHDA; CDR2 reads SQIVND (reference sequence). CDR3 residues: CAAEEGNTIYF. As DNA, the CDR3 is TGTGCCGCGGAGGAGGGAAACACCATATATTTT.

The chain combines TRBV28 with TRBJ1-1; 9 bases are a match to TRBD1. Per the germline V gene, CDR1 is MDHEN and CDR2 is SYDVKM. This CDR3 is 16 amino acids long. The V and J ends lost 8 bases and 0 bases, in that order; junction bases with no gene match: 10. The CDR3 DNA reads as TGTGCCAGCTATGCCGGGACAGGGAACATGAACACTGAAGCTTTCTTT. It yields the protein CASYAGTGNMNTEAFF.

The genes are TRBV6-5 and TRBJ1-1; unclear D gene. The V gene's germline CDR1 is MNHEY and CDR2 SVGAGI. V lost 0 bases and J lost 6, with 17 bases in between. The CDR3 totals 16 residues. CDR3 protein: CASSYSKVFPSAEAFF. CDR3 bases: TGTGCCAGCAGTTACTCGAAAGTGTTCCCTTCGGCTGAAGCTTTCTTT.

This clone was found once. The CDR3 coding sequence is TGTGCCAGCAGCCAGGGACAGAACAACACTGAAGCTTTCTTT. Translated, it gives CASSQGQNNTEAFF. The chain joins TRBV11-3 to TRBJ1-1; TRBD1 matches at 7 bases. CDR1 is SGHNT, CDR2 YENEEA, per germline. The J segment lost 2 bases and the V segment lost 5 bases, leaving 5 bases of the junction unmatched. This CDR3 has 14 amino acids.

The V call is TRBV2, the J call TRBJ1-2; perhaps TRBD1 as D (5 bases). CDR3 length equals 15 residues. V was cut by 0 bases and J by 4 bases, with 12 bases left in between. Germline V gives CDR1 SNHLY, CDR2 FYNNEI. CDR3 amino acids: CASSEAGDPIYGYTF. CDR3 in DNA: TGTGCCAGCAGTGAAGCTGGGGACCCGATCTATGGCTACACCTTC.

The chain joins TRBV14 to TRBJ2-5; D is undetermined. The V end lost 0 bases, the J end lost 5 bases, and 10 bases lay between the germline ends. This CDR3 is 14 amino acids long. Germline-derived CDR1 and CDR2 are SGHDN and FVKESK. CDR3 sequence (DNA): TGTGCCAGCAGCCAAGATGGGTTCGGGGAGACCCAGTACTTC. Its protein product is CASSQDGFGETQYF.

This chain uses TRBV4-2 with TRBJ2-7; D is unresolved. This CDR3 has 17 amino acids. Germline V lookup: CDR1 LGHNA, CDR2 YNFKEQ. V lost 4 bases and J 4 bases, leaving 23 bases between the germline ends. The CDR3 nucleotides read TGTGCCAGCAGCCCTAATTTCGAACAGTACAACTTATACGAGCAGTACTTC. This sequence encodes CASSPNFEQYNLYEQYF.

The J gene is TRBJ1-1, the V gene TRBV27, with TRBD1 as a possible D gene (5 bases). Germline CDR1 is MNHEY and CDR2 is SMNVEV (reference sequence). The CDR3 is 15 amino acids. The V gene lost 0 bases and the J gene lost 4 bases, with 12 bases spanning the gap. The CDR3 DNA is TGTGCCAGCAGTTTATCATACCTAGGGGTCACTGAAGCTTTCTTT. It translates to CASSLSYLGVTEAFF.

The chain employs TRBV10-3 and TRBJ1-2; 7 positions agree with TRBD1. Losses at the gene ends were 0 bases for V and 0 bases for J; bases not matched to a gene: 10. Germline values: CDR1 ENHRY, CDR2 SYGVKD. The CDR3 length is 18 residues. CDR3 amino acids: CAISESLYDREANYGYTF. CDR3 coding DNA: TGTGCCATCAGTGAGTCGTTATATGACAGGGAGGCTAACTATGGCTACACCTTC.

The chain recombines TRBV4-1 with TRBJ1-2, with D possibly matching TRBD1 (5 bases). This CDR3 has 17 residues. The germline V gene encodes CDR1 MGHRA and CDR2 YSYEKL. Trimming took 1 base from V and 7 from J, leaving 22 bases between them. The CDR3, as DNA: TGCGCCAGCAGCCAAGTTGATTTGGGACTCCGCGCGGGTGGCTACACCTTC. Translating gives CASSQVDLGLRAGGYTF.

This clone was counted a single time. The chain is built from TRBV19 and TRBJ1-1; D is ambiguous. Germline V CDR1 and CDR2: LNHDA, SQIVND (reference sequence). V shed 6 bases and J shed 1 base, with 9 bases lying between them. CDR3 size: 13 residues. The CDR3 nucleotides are TGTGCCAGTAGACCCTTCCCGAACACTGAAGCTTTCTTT. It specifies CASRPFPNTEAFF.

The CDR3 sequence: CASSQDDSLNEQFF. The CDR3 nucleotides are TGCGCCAGCAGCCAAGATGATTCCCTAAATGAGCAGTTCTTC. The V gene is TRBV4-1, the J gene TRBJ2-1, with D unresolved. CDR3 length: 14 residues. V was trimmed by 0 bases and J by 7 bases, leaving 10 bases between them. Germline assignment: CDR1 MGHRA and CDR2 YSYEKL.

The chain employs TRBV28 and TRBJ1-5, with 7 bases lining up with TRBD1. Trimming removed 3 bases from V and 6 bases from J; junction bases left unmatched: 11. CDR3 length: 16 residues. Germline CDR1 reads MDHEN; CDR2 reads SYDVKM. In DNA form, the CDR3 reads TGTGCCAGCAGTTTGTCCCAGGGGGTACGTGGTCAGCCCCAGCATTTT. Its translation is CASSLSQGVRGQPQHF. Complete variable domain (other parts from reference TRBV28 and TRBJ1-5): DVKVTQSSRYLVKRTGEKVFLECVQDMDHENMFWYRQDPGLGLRLIYFSYDVKMKEKGDIPEGYSVSREKKERFSLILESASTNQTSMYLCASSLSQGVRGQPQHFGDGTRLSIL.

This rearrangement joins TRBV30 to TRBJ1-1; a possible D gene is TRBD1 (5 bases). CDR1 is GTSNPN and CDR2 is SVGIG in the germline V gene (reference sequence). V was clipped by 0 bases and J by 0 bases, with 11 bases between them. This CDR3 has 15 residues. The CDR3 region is CAWSVKIGVNTEAFF. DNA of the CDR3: TGTGCCTGGAGTGTAAAAATAGGGGTGAACACTGAAGCTTTCTTT.

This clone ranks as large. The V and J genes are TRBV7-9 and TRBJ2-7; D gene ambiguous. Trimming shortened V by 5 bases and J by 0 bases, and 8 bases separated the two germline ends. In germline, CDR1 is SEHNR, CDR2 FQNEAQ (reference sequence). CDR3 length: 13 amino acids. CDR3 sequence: CASSDLISYEQYF. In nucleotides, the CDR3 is TGTGCCAGCAGCGACCTAATCTCCTACGAGCAGTACTTC.

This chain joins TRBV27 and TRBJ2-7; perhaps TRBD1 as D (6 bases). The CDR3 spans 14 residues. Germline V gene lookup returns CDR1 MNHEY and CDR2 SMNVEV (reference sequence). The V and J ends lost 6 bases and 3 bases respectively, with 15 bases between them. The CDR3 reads CASSQTGTGYEQYF. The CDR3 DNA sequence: TGTGCCAGCAGCCAAACAGGGACCGGCTACGAGCAGTACTTC.

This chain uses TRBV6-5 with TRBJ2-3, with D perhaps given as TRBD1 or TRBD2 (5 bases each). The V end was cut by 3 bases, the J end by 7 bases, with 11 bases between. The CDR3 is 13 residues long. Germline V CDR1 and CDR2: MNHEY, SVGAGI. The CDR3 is CASSYGGSNTQYF. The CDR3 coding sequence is TGTGCCAGCAGTTATGGGGGATCGAATACGCAGTATTTT.

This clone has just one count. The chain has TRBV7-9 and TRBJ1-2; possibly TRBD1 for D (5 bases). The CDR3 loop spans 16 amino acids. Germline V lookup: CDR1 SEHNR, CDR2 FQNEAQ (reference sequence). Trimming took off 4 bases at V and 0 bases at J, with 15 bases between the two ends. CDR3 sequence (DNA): TGTGCCAGCAGCTCTCCCGTCGGGGGGACTAACTATGGCTACACCTTC. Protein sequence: CASSSPVGGTNYGYTF. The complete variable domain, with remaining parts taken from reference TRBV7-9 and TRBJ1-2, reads DTGVSQNPRHKITKRGQNVTFRCDPISEHNRLYWYRQTLGQGPEFLTYFQNEAQLEKSRLLSDRFSAERPKGSFSTLEIQRTEQGDSAMYLCASSSPVGGTNYGYTFGSGTRLTVV.

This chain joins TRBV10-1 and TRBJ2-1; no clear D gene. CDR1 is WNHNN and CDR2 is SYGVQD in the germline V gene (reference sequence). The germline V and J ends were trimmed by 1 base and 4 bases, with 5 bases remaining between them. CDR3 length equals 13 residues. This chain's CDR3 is CASSEFPYNEQFF. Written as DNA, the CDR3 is TGCGCCAGCAGTGAGTTTCCGTACAATGAGCAGTTCTTC.